This TCR beta chain is from a study of CD8+ T cells in alopecia areata (dated by TCRdb to 2017 to 2018). With respect to the entire study: Treated patients were enrolled in an open-label pilot trial of oral tofacitinib at 5 to 10 mg twice daily for moderate-to-severe alopecia areata. Amplification of TCRbeta CDR3 regions was done by immunoSEQ multiplex PCR using 35 Vbeta forward primers and 13 Jbeta reverse primers. Patients stayed on tofacitinib for 6 to 18 months and then had 6 months of follow-up off drug so that delayed response and recurrence could be assessed. In both human patients and the C3H/HeJ mouse model, the study applied high-throughput TCRbeta sequencing to look at T cell clonal expansion in alopecia areata. The SALT score, which quantifies the percentage of affected scalp surface area, was used to measure disease severity in treated patients. RNA was extracted with the PAXgene miRNA kit for fixed scalp, the miRNeasy kit for PBMCs, and the RNeasy kit for mouse skin. Patients on tofacitinib were biopsied at baseline and after 4 and 24 weeks of treatment, and several of the patients also had a later scalp biopsy. Scalp clonality was compared across normal scalp (n=4), patchy alopecia areata scalp (n=8), and alopecia totalis/universalis scalp (n=8). In humans, TCRbeta sequencing was performed on scalp tissue and on sorted CD4+ and CD8+ peripheral blood T cells from healthy controls and from patients with patchy or totalis/universalis alopecia areata.

This clone was found a few times. There is no known antigen for this receptor. No quality values exist for individual bases; no much larger clone is one base distant. What the work shows at the level of the full study, not this receptor alone: Scalp TCR repertoire analysis is complicated because resident alphabeta T cells in normal human skin are also sequenced, whereas mouse skin is dominated by gammadelta T cells. Because the treated cohort was small and had only one nonresponder, larger studies are needed to examine links between baseline CD8+ expansion and response. Tofacitinib significantly decreased scalp clonality and the number of expanded CD8+ clones among the top 100 scalp clones. Compared with normal scalp, lesional scalp had higher clonality and more expanded CD8+ clones, particularly in alopecia totalis/universalis, a pattern that suggests antigenic drive. Shared TCR sequences between patients were less evident than in mice, which may be partly attributable to HLA diversity in the patient population. Many expanded lesional clones were found to persist in scalp and blood during tofacitinib treatment, and relapse after treatment cessation may be partly explained by this persistence.

The method was the immunoSEQ multiplex PCR assay. RNA was extracted from all samples and reverse transcribed into cDNA as template for TCR sequencing. SuperScript III was used for first-strand cDNA synthesis, primed with a 2:1 mix of oligo-dT and random hexamers. A synthetic immune receptor repertoire was used to measure amplification bias, and any remaining bias was corrected computationally. From the authors' description of their analysis: After raw reads were preprocessed to remove errors, the CDR3 was defined following IMGT conventions as running from the conserved cysteine to phenylalanine. To get clonality, Shannon entropy was normalized by log2 of the number of productive unique TCRs and the result was subtracted from 1. CD4 or CD8 identity of scalp clones was inferred by cross-referencing scalp TCRbeta sequences with sorted blood CD4 and CD8 repertoires. TCRdb limited this immuneACCESS table to in-frame rearrangements with V and J called. A share of clones is missing; checked studies link under half to unresolved V genes, and the rest is unexplained. V, J and clone size are taken as reported in that table, and D and trimming were inferred from the DNA itself. The sample profile shows 40,000 to 50,000 clones; roughly 65% of them were found once. 20% to 25% of the sample lies in the top ten.

CDR1 is given as SQVTM and CDR2 as ANQGSEA, both from the germline V gene. At the junction V is shortened by 5 bases and J by 2 bases, with 16 bases in between. Inclusive of the bounding cysteine and phenylalanine, the CDR3 is 14 residues long. Just the 42-base CDR3 DNA is kept, in frame starting at base 1. Read against the paper, the sample's time point label means: roughly 27 days on oral tofacitinib. According to the study, the label for this sample's treatment or condition signals: oral pan-JAK inhibitor, 5-10 mg twice daily. From alopecia areata patients, peripheral blood was collected along with lesional scalp punch biopsies. After PBMCs were isolated by density centrifugation and stained for CD3, CD4 and CD8, a FACSAria was used to sort CD4+ and CD8+ T cells.

The source of this sequence is a human donor with alopecia areata. The sample consisted of CD8+ T cells sorted from blood, taken at week 4, from a patient treated with tofacitinib. The chain couples TRBV29-1 to TRBJ2-7; the D segment cannot be called with confidence. For the CDR3, the sequence is CSVRLTASPYEQYF. The nucleotide sequence reads as follows: TGCAGCGTTCGGTTGACCGCGTCGCCCTACGAGCAGTACTTC.